The 26 T cell receptor beta chains below come from one sample, sequenced in a study of cytomegalovirus exposure and HLA in healthy donors. PCR was performed using 60 Vbeta and 13 Jbeta primers. This table comes from immunoSEQ multiplex PCR, and its TCRdb copy is limited to in-frame clones, with some not included. Among approximately 140,000 clones listed, 80% were seen once. Sequencing was performed on PBMCs. Receptors originate from a man younger than 40 in good health and CMV-seronegative.

The chain has TRBV4-2 and TRBJ1-2; D gene unclear. This CDR3 contains 16 residues. V was cut by 0 bases and J by 5 bases, with 16 bases left in between. CDR1 and CDR2 from the germline V gene are LGHNA and YNFKEQ. The CDR3 sequence: CASSQDLDGTLYGYTF. The CDR3 region has the DNA TGTGCCAGCAGCCAAGATCTAGACGGAACCCTTTATGGCTACACCTTC.

The rearrangement links TRBV5-4 to TRBJ1-1; 7 bases line up with TRBD1. Germline-derived CDR1 and CDR2 are SGHNT and YYREEE (reference sequence). The CDR3 is made up of 14 amino acids. J was trimmed by 6 bases and V by 1 base; bases with no gene match: 6. The CDR3 DNA follows: TGTGCCAGCAGCTTGCCAGGGGGAAGGGCTGAAGCTTTCTTT. Residues: CASSLPGGRAEAFF.

This sequence joins TRBV7-6 and TRBJ2-3; D is uncertain. The germline V gene encodes CDR1 SGHVS and CDR2 FNYEAQ. The V end lost 2 bases, the J end lost 0 bases, and 9 bases lay between the germline ends. This CDR3 contains 15 residues. In DNA, the CDR3 is TGTGCCAGCAGCTTATCCGAGACTAGCACAGATACGCAGTATTTT. Translating it yields CASSLSETSTDTQYF.

By sample fraction, this clone is medium-sized. The gene calls are TRBV5-6 and TRBJ1-1, with 9 bases matching TRBD1. The CDR3 consists of 13 residues. Germline values: CDR1 SGHDT, CDR2 YYEEEE. After removal of 4 bases from V and 11 bases from J, the junction contained 9 bases not matched to a gene. CDR3 loop: CASSIRTGDYAFF. The CDR3 nucleotides read TGTGCCAGCAGCATACGGACAGGGGACTACGCTTTCTTT.

The count of this clone is one. In DNA, the CDR3 is TGTGCCAGCACTCCGGGGGGCACAGATACGCAGTATTTT. Translation: CASTPGGTDTQYF. The chain has TRBV7-9 and TRBJ2-3, with D possibly TRBD2 on 6 matching bases. CDR1 is SEHNR and CDR2 is FQNEAQ in the germline V gene (reference sequence). There are 13 residues in the CDR3. The V gene lost 7 bases and the J gene lost 1 base, with 9 bases spanning the gap.

The rearrangement joins TRBV28 to TRBJ2-1, with 10 bases lining up with TRBD2. There are 14 residues in the CDR3. Germline CDR1 and CDR2: MDHEN and SYDVKM. V shed 7 bases, J shed 5 bases, and the junction held 5 bases outside the gene matches. The CDR3 sequence: CASKAGGHNNEQFF. CDR3 bases: TGTGCCAGCAAAGCGGGGGGGCATAACAATGAGCAGTTCTTC.

V usage is TRBV28 and J usage is TRBJ1-1, with D hard to call. Germline V gene sequence: CDR1 MDHEN, CDR2 SYDVKM. Trimming cost V 5 bases and J 6 bases, with 16 bases left between them. There are 14 residues in the CDR3. CDR3 amino acids: CASSLMQRSPEAFF. The CDR3 DNA sequence: TGTGCCAGCAGTCTAATGCAGCGATCCCCTGAAGCTTTCTTT. The full variable domain, rest sourced from reference TRBV28 and TRBJ1-1, is DVKVTQSSRYLVKRTGEKVFLECVQDMDHENMFWYRQDPGLGLRLIYFSYDVKMKEKGDIPEGYSVSREKKERFSLILESASTNQTSMYLCASSLMQRSPEAFFGQGTRLTVV.

This clone showed up just once. V gene TRBV4-1 combines with J gene TRBJ1-2; D not certain. The germline CDR1 and CDR2 sequences are MGHRA and YSYEKL. The V end was cut by 1 base, the J end by 2 bases, with 8 bases between. The CDR3 sequence is 14 residues long. Here the CDR3 DNA reads TGCGCCAGCAGCCAAGGGGCAGTGAACTATGGCTACACCTTC. Encoded protein: CASSQGAVNYGYTF.

The chain couples TRBV4-1 to TRBJ2-2; D is uncertain. CDR1 MGHRA and CDR2 YSYEKL come from the germline V gene. V lost 4 bases to trimming and J lost 0 bases, with 12 bases between them. CDR3 length: 16 amino acids. The CDR3 loop is CASSPQVNANTGELFF. CDR3 bases: TGCGCCAGCAGCCCGCAGGTGAACGCGAACACCGGGGAGCTGTTTTTT.

This chain uses TRBV5-4 with TRBJ2-7, with 9 nucleotides matching TRBD1. The CDR3 is 14 amino acids. Unmatched junction bases numbered 6, after V lost 2 bases and J lost 6 bases. Germline loops: CDR1 SGHNT, CDR2 YYREEE (reference sequence). CDR3 protein: CASSFWDRVAEQYF. The CDR3 DNA sequence: TGTGCCAGCAGCTTCTGGGACAGGGTGGCCGAGCAGTACTTC.

A word on this clone: This CDR3 is also generated by other DNA sequences in the sample. The chain has TRBV5-1 and TRBJ1-4; D ambiguous. Trimming stripped 2 bases from V and 3 bases from J, with 8 bases between. Germline V gene lookup returns CDR1 SGHRS and CDR2 YFSETQ. The CDR3 loop spans 14 amino acids. The CDR3 is CASSLGQANEKLFF. The CDR3 DNA reads as TGCGCCAGCAGCTTAGGCCAGGCTAATGAAAAACTGTTTTTT. The full variable domain, rest sourced from reference TRBV5-1 and TRBJ1-4, is KAGVTQTPRYLIKTRGQQVTLSCSPISGHRSVSWYQQTPGQGLQFLFEYFSETQRNKGNFPGRFSGRQFSNSRSEMNVSTLELGDSALYLCASSLGQANEKLFFGSGTQLSVL.

The chain uses TRBV28 and TRBJ1-2; 7 bases are a match to TRBD1. Germline assignment: CDR1 MDHEN and CDR2 SYDVKM. The trim removed 6 bases at V and 6 bases at J, leaving 4 bases unmatched. This CDR3 region has 12 residues. CDR3 sequence: CASSPTGDGYTF. CDR3 DNA sequence: TGTGCCAGCAGCCCAACAGGGGATGGCTACACCTTC.

The rearrangement uses TRBV2 and TRBJ1-6, with TRBD1 as a possible D gene (6 bases). This CDR3 spans 14 amino acids. Trimming took off 1 base at V and 9 bases at J, with 10 bases between the two ends. Looked up from germline, CDR1 is SNHLY and CDR2 is FYNNEI. The CDR3 nucleotides read TGTGCCAGCAGTGAAGTCACAGGGACTTCACCCCTCCACTTT. It is translated as CASSEVTGTSPLHF.

This sequence joins TRBV6-1 and TRBJ1-2; D gene uncertain. The CDR3 covers 14 residues. V was pared by 1 base and J by 0 bases, with 6 bases between. Germline assignment: CDR1 MNHNS and CDR2 SASEGT. The CDR3 spells CASSEGGANYGYTF. DNA for the CDR3: TGTGCCAGCAGTGAAGGAGGAGCTAACTATGGCTACACCTTC.

The chain recombines TRBV6-1 with TRBJ1-5, with TRBD1 matching over 7 bases. Germline CDR1 MNHNS, CDR2 SASEGT. This CDR3 contains 16 residues. The junction had 2 bases not matched to a gene; V was cut back by 0 bases and J by 0 bases. The CDR3 protein is CASSEAGTVSNQPQHF. In DNA, the CDR3 is TGTGCCAGCAGTGAAGCTGGGACAGTTAGCAATCAGCCCCAGCATTTT.

The chain combines TRBV4-1 with TRBJ1-1; the D gene is possibly TRBD1 (5 bases). The CDR3 covers 14 residues. V lost 10 bases and J 0 bases, leaving 15 bases between the germline ends. Germline values: CDR1 MGHRA, CDR2 YSYEKL. The CDR3: CATSRGVVNTEAFF. In nucleotides, the CDR3 is TGCGCCACCTCGCGGGGGGTGGTGAACACTGAAGCTTTCTTT.

The chain joins TRBV5-1 to TRBJ1-2; 8 bases align to TRBD1. Trimming cost V 0 bases and J 4 bases; bases outside gene matches: 5. Germline CDR1 is SGHRS and CDR2 is YFSETQ. There are 15 residues in the CDR3. CDR3 in amino acids: CASSLGTGPIYGYTF. CDR3 DNA sequence: TGCGCCAGCAGCTTGGGGACAGGGCCTATCTATGGCTACACCTTC. Together with reference TRBV5-1 and TRBJ1-2, the CDR3 gives the full variable domain: KAGVTQTPRYLIKTRGQQVTLSCSPISGHRSVSWYQQTPGQGLQFLFEYFSETQRNKGNFPGRFSGRQFSNSRSEMNVSTLELGDSALYLCASSLGTGPIYGYTFGSGTRLTVV.

In this sample, this clone turned up once. The chain is built from TRBV7-9 and TRBJ2-1; no clear D gene. Deletions cut 2 bases from V and 10 bases from J, with 12 bases between. Germline-derived CDR1 and CDR2 are SEHNR and FQNEAQ (reference sequence). The CDR3 has 13 residues. The CDR3 sequence: CASSLTNGREQFF. The CDR3 nucleotides read TGTGCCAGCAGCTTAACTAATGGTAGGGAGCAGTTCTTC.

V gene TRBV5-4 combines with J gene TRBJ2-1; unclear D gene. The CDR3 totals 12 residues. Germline V gene sequence: CDR1 SGHNT, CDR2 YYREEE (reference sequence). Trimming cost V 2 bases and J 4 bases, with 4 bases left between them. The CDR3 here is CASSFSYNEQFF. CDR3 bases: TGTGCCAGCAGCTTCAGTTACAATGAGCAGTTCTTC.

This clone was counted between two and nine times. V usage is TRBV4-1 and J usage is TRBJ2-1; 8 positions match TRBD2. V lost 4 bases and J lost 9; bases outside the gene matches: 14. This CDR3 is 16 amino acids long. The V gene's germline CDR1 is MGHRA and CDR2 YSYEKL. The CDR3 DNA follows: TGCGCCAGCAGCCTCCACCCGGGACTAGAGTCGACTGAGCAGTTCTTC. It yields the protein CASSLHPGLESTEQFF.

The V gene is TRBV27, the J gene TRBJ1-1; D unresolved. The CDR3 runs 14 residues. V was trimmed by 4 bases and J by 5 bases, leaving 14 bases between them. Germline lookup yields CDR1 MNHEY and CDR2 SMNVEV (reference sequence). The CDR3 protein is CASSSANLGTEAFF. CDR3 sequence (DNA): TGTGCCAGCAGTTCGGCAAACCTCGGGACTGAAGCTTTCTTT.

This chain connects TRBV7-9 to TRBJ1-5, with 7 bases fitting TRBD1. Trimming took 3 bases from V and 7 from J; bases not matched to a gene: 12. Germline loops: CDR1 SEHNR, CDR2 FQNEAQ (reference sequence). CDR3 length: 16 residues. The chain's CDR3 is CASSFVTGEVGQPQHF. The CDR3 DNA is TGTGCCAGCAGCTTCGTCACAGGGGAGGTCGGGCAGCCCCAGCATTTT.

The rearrangement joins TRBV13 to TRBJ2-7; TRBD1 matches at 8 bases. This CDR3 contains 14 residues. Unmatched junction bases numbered 7, after V lost 6 bases and J lost 3 bases. Per the germline V gene, CDR1 is PRHDT and CDR2 is FYEKMQ (reference sequence). The CDR3 sequence: CASRPTGTGYEQYF. The CDR3 coding sequence is TGTGCCAGCAGACCGACAGGGACAGGCTACGAGCAGTACTTC.

This clone has only one observation. This chain connects TRBV5-1 to TRBJ1-4; no reliable D call. V was cut by 0 bases and J by 7 bases, with 16 bases left in between. CDR1 is SGHRS, CDR2 YFSETQ, per germline. The CDR3 sequence is 16 residues long. This chain's CDR3 is CASSLASGRTSEKLFF. CDR3 sequence (DNA): TGCGCCAGCAGCTTGGCTAGTGGCAGAACGTCTGAAAAACTGTTTTTT. Based on the CDR3 plus reference TRBV5-1 and TRBJ1-4, the full variable domain is KAGVTQTPRYLIKTRGQQVTLSCSPISGHRSVSWYQQTPGQGLQFLFEYFSETQRNKGNFPGRFSGRQFSNSRSEMNVSTLELGDSALYLCASSLASGRTSEKLFFGSGTQLSVL.

This clone was recorded a few times. The chain links TRBV7-7 to TRBJ2-5, with 8 bases identical to TRBD2. The CDR3 extends over 15 amino acids. The V gene's germline CDR1 is SSHAT and CDR2 FNYEAQ (reference sequence). V shed 5 bases, J shed 1 base, and the junction held 6 bases outside the gene matches. The CDR3 DNA reads as TGTGCCAGCAGCAAAATAGCGGGGATCCAAGAGACCCAGTACTTC. It specifies CASSKIAGIQETQYF.

The chain links TRBV5-1 to TRBJ2-1, with 7 bases lining up with TRBD1. In germline, CDR1 is SGHRS, CDR2 YFSETQ. The CDR3 extends over 15 amino acids. J gave up 0 bases and V 5 bases, and 5 bases lay outside the gene matches. The CDR3, as DNA: TGCGCCAGCAGACCGACAGGGCGCTCCTACAATGAGCAGTTCTTC. Protein sequence: CASRPTGRSYNEQFF.